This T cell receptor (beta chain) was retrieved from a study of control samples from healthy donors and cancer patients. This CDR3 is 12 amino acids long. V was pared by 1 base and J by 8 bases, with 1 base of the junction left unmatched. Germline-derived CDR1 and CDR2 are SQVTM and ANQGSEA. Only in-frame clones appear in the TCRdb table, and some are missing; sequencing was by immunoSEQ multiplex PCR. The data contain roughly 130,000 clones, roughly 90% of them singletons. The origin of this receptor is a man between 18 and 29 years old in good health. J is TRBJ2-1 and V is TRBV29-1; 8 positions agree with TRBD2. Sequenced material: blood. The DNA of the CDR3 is TGCAGCGTTGAAGGGCGGGGGGATGAGCAGTTCTTC. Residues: CSVEGRGDEQFF.